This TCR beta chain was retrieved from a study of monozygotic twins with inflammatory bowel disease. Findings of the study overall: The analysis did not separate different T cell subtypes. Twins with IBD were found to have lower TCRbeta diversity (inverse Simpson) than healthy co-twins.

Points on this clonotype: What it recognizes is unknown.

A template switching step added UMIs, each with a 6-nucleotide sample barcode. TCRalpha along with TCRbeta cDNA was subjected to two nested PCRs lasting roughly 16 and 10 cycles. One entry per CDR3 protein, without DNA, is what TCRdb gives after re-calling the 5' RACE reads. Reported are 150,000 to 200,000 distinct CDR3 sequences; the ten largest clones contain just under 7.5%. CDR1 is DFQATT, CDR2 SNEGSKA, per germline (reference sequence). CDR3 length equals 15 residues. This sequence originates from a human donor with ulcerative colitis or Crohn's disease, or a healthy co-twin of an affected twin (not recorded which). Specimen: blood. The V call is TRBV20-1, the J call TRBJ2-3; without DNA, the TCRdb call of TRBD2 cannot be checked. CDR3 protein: CSATAGTSGEDTQYF.